Listed below are T cell receptor beta chains from one sample, sequenced in a study of blood T cell dynamics during melanoma immunotherapy. Some clones are missing from TCRdb's copy, which holds only in-frame ones; the method was immunoSEQ multiplex PCR. This sample has around 10,000 clones, with 84% found just once. Specimen: blood, collected from a patient treated with checkpoint blockade. Receptors originate from a human donor with melanoma. CDR3s include the opening cysteine and the closing phenylalanine or tryptophan. The order of the fields is clone size, J gene, D gene, V gene, CDR3 DNA, CDR3 protein. The D gene is left open where the match is weak. Clone size is stated in some rows and not others, as once, few, many or a class when expanded.

few TRBJ1-3 NA TRBV7-2 TGTGCCAGCAAGCCCCTGGGGCCGGCTGGAAACACCATATATTTT CASKPLGPAGNTIYF
NA TRBJ1-1 NA TRBV7-9 TGTGCCAGCACCCCCCAGGGTGAAGCTTTCTTT CASTPQGEAFF
NA TRBJ1-2 NA TRBV9 TGTGCCAGCAGCGTAGACGGACGACCGGGTATAAGCTACACCTTC CASSVDGRPGISYTF
NA TRBJ2-3 TRBD2 TRBV4-3 TGCGCCAGCAGCCAAGAGATCCCCACTAGCGGGGGGTCCAATACGCAGTATTTT CASSQEIPTSGGSNTQYF
once TRBJ2-1 NA TRBV5-5 TGTGCCAGCAGCTTGGCCCCTCGGGAGCCCCCCAATGAGCAGTTCTTC CASSLAPREPPNEQFF
once TRBJ2-1 TRBD2 TRBV6-1 TGTGCCAGCACTGAAACTAGCGGGGGAGGAAATGAGCAGTTCTTC CASTETSGGGNEQFF
NA TRBJ1-4 TRBD1 TRBV19 TGTGCCACTGCCCAACAGGGGACTGAAAAACTGTTTTTT CATAQQGTEKLFF
NA TRBJ2-3 NA TRBV9 TGTGCCAGCAGCCCCGGCGACGGTTACACTCAGGATTTT CASSPGDGYTQDF
NA TRBJ2-5 NA TRBV19 TGTGCCAGTAGTATAGTGTATGCAGAAGAGACCCAGTACTTC CASSIVYAEETQYF
NA TRBJ2-3 NA TRBV7-8 TGTGCCAGCAGCTTGGAACTGTCAGATACGCAGTATTTT CASSLELSDTQYF
few TRBJ1-2 TRBD1 TRBV7-9 TGTGCCAGCAGCCCATTCCCAGGGGGAAACTATGGCTACACCTTC CASSPFPGGNYGYTF
NA TRBJ2-5 NA TRBV7-6 TGTGCCAGCAGCTTAGAAGTACAGGAAGAGACCCAGTACTTC CASSLEVQEETQYF
NA TRBJ2-7 NA TRBV7-2 TGTGCCAGCAGCTCATCGGCCTACGAGCAGTACTTC CASSSSAYEQYF
NA TRBJ1-2 NA TRBV19 TGTGCCAGTGGCCTTGGCCCAGCGGCCGCTTATGGCTACACCTTC CASGLGPAAAYGYTF
NA TRBJ2-5 TRBD2 TRBV7-2 TGTGCCAGCAAGCGGGAGGAGACCCAGTACTTC CASKREETQYF
NA TRBJ2-4 NA TRBV6-1 TGTGCCAGCATCGGACAGACCGTAGCCAAAAACATTCAGTACTTC CASIGQTVAKNIQYF
NA TRBJ1-5 NA TRBV30 TGTGCCTGGAGCTGGTTTTTCGGACAGAGCAATCAGCCCCAGCATTTT CAWSWFFGQSNQPQHF
NA TRBJ2-3 NA TRBV7-8 TGTGCCAGCAGCCCGGGACTCGCAACAGCAGATACGCAGTATTTT CASSPGLATADTQYF
NA TRBJ2-5 TRBD1 TRBV19 TGTGCCAGTAGTCGGGGACAGTTTAGTCAAGAGACCCAGTACTTC CASSRGQFSQETQYF
NA TRBJ1-6 TRBD1 TRBV7-2 TGTGCCAGCAGCTTAGAACAGGGGGCTAATAATTCACCCCTCCACTTT CASSLEQGANNSPLHF
NA TRBJ2-1 TRBD1 TRBV11-3 TGTGCCAGCAGCTCCGGACAGGTGTCCTACAATGAGCAGTTCTTC CASSSGQVSYNEQFF
NA TRBJ2-1 TRBD2 TRBV18 TGTGCCAGCTCACCGGGACTAAATTACAATGAGCAGTTCTTC CASSPGLNYNEQFF
NA TRBJ2-5 NA TRBV11-3 TGTGCCAGCAGCCCGGGGGCCGCCCAAGGGACCCAGTACTTC CASSPGAAQGTQYF
once TRBJ2-7 TRBD1 TRBV2 TGTGCCAGCAGACGGACAGGTTCCCCCTACGAGCAGTACTTC CASRRTGSPYEQYF
once TRBJ2-2 TRBD2 TRBV5-1 TGCGCCAGCAGCCCTAGCCAGACTAGCGGGGGGCCGAGGACCGGGGAGCTGTTTTTT CASSPSQTSGGPRTGELFF
NA TRBJ2-7 NA TRBV5-6 TGTGCCAGCAGCTTCAATCAGAAGCAGTACTTC CASSFNQKQYF
NA TRBJ2-1 TRBD1 TRBV5-1 TGCGCCAGCAGCCCAGAACCGGGACAGTTCTACAATGAGCAGTTCTTC CASSPEPGQFYNEQFF
few TRBJ1-2 NA TRBV2 TGTGCCAGCAGTGAACTCCCGAGCTACACCTTC CASSELPSYTF
once TRBJ2-5 TRBD2 TRBV6-6 TGTGCCAGCACTCTTGGGCGGGGGGGCCAAGAGACCCAGTACTTC CASTLGRGGQETQYF
NA TRBJ2-1 NA TRBV5-1 TGCGCCAGCAGCTTGGCCCTGGCTGAGCAGTTCTTC CASSLALAEQFF
NA TRBJ2-5 NA TRBV15 TGTGCCACCAGCAAATCGTTTTGGCGGGGCAGAGCAGAGACCCAGTACTTC CATSKSFWRGRAETQYF
NA TRBJ2-1 NA TRBV4-2 TGTGCCAGCAGCCGGGAGGAGTTTTCTTACAATGAGCAGTTCTTC CASSREEFSYNEQFF
NA TRBJ2-6 NA TRBV5-1 TGCGCCAGCAGCTTGGGGGGGATTCCTGGGGCCAACGTCCTGACTTTC CASSLGGIPGANVLTF
NA TRBJ2-7 NA TRBV14 TGTGCCAGCAGCCAAGAAGGGCTTCGCTACGAGCAGTACTTC CASSQEGLRYEQYF
NA TRBJ2-1 NA TRBV29-1 TGCAGCGTTGAAGATCAGGAGGGAGACAGGTTCGAAGACTACAATGAGCAGTTCTTC CSVEDQEGDRFEDYNEQFF
NA TRBJ1-1 TRBD1 TRBV7-9 TGTGCCAGCAGCTTTGGAGAGACAGGGAGGACTGAAGCTTTCTTT CASSFGETGRTEAFF
NA TRBJ2-2 TRBD1 TRBV5-1 TGCGCCAGCAGCCTGACTCGGACAGGGGGGAACACCGGGGAGCTGTTTTTT CASSLTRTGGNTGELFF
NA TRBJ2-1 NA TRBV14 TGTGCCAGCAGCCAGTTAGGTATGGCTAATCTCTACAATGAGCAGTTCTTC CASSQLGMANLYNEQFF
few TRBJ2-1 TRBD2 TRBV2 TGTGCCAGCAGGGAAGCCGGGCGAGCGGGGGAGGAAATCATTTCTAACAATGAGCAGTTCTTC CASREAGRAGEEIISNNEQFF
NA TRBJ2-7 TRBD2 TRBV11-1 TGTGCCAGCAGCTCCACTAGCGGGGGGGCCTACGAGCAGTACTTC CASSSTSGGAYEQYF
NA TRBJ2-3 NA TRBV19 TGTGCCAGTAGTCGCTGGACTCCGCCGGATACGCAGTATTTT CASSRWTPPDTQYF
NA TRBJ2-7 NA TRBV29-1 TGCAGCGTCCGGGACGGCACCTACGAGCAGTACTTC CSVRDGTYEQYF
NA TRBJ2-5 TRBD2 TRBV6-6 TGTGCCAGCAGTAGCGGGGGGGCCGGAGAGACCCAGTACTTC CASSSGGAGETQYF